This T cell receptor (beta chain) emerged from a study of T cells in women clearing cervical HPV infection. A note on this clone: What it recognizes is unknown. Read coverage stops 3 residues before the CDR3 terminus; the germline J gene supplies the remainder.

Whole-study results and caveats: Cases carried less TRBV6-7 than controls: approximately 0.1% versus 0.16%.

Repertoires were generated with immunoSEQ multiplex PCR, while TCRdb's copy carries only in-frame clones and drops some. The table lists about 41,000 clones. V shed 3 bases, J shed 4 bases, and the junction held 11 bases outside the gene matches. Germline CDR1 and CDR2: LNHDA and SQIVND (reference sequence). CDR3 length: 16 residues. The chain uses TRBV19 and TRBJ1-2; 7 nucleotides line up with TRBD1. Material: blood buffy coat. The clonotype originates from a woman aged 18-70 years with a cervical HPV16 infection that either progressed to CIN3+ or cleared (not recorded which). CDR3 bases read: TGTGCCAGTAGTATTCCGGACAGGCTACCCGCCTATGGC. It codes for CASSIPDRLPAYG. The entire CDR3 protein reads CASSIPDRLPAYGYTF.